The 23 T cell receptor beta chains in this list originate from one sample, sequenced in a study of response to subunit inactivated influenza vaccine. A single record per CDR3 protein comes from TCRdb applying MiXCR to the RT-PCR reads. The sample includes 500,000 to 550,000 distinct CDR3 sequences, around 8% of them seen just once. Sample: PBMCs from blood, taken roughly 24 months after vaccination. The receptors come from a man between 50 and 69 years old who received an inactivated influenza vaccine.

The chain uses TRBV20-1 and TRBJ1-1, with 7 positions matching TRBD1. The CDR3 length is 14 residues. Germline trimming cut 4 bases from V and 4 bases from J; bases unmatched to any gene: 9. Germline values: CDR1 DFQATT, CDR2 SNEGSKA (reference sequence). The CDR3 reads CSATATGEATEAFF. The CDR3 DNA reads as TGCAGTGCTACCGCTACAGGGGAGGCCACTGAAGCTTTCTTT.

This chain uses TRBV11-2 with TRBJ2-1; the D gene is possibly TRBD2 (7 bases). The CDR3 sequence is 16 residues long. V dropped 1 base and J dropped 4 bases, with 14 bases sitting between them. The germline V gene encodes CDR1 SGHAT and CDR2 FQNNGV. CDR3 sequence: CASSLGTAGAYNEQFF. The CDR3 DNA sequence: TGTGCCAGCAGCTTAGGAACCGCGGGGGCATACAATGAGCAGTTCTTC.

Only a few counts were recorded for this clonotype. V usage is TRBV6-2 or TRBV6-3 and J usage is TRBJ2-7; TRBD1 matches at 9 bases. CDR1 and CDR2 from the germline V gene are MNHEY and SVGEGT. Trimming cost V 5 bases and J 5 bases; bases outside gene matches: 10. The CDR3 spans 15 residues. Here the CDR3 reads CASSTRTGDRDEQYF. The DNA for the CDR3 is TGTGCCAGCAGTACTAGGACAGGGGATCGGGACGAGCAGTACTTC.

This clonotype was recorded a few times. The V gene is TRBV5-1, the J gene TRBJ2-2; D is undetermined. V dropped 0 bases and J dropped 1 base, with 7 bases sitting between them. Per germline, CDR1 SGHRS and CDR2 YFSETQ. The CDR3 runs to 15 residues. CDR3 nucleotides: TGCGCCAGCAGCTTGGTGGGGAAGAACACCGGGGAGCTGTTTTTT. This sequence encodes CASSLVGKNTGELFF.

This clonotype was detected a few times. The rearrangement joins TRBV6-1 to TRBJ2-1; 10 nucleotides line up with TRBD2. The CDR3 has 14 amino acids. Germline-derived CDR1 and CDR2 are MNHNS and SASEGT. The V gene end was trimmed by 1 base and the J gene end by 11 bases; junction bases not matched to a gene: 5. This chain's CDR3 is CASSEEGTSVKQFF. The CDR3 DNA sequence: TGTGCCAGCAGTGAAGAGGGGACTAGCGTTAAGCAGTTCTTC.

The table lists this clonotype with a count of one. The gene calls are TRBV28 and TRBJ2-7; 7 positions match TRBD1. CDR3 length: 14 residues. Losses at the gene ends were 2 bases for V and 2 bases for J; bases not matched to a gene: 3. Germline V gene lookup returns CDR1 MDHEN and CDR2 SYDVKM. This chain's CDR3 is CASSLGGQPYEQYF. CDR3 nucleotide sequence: TGTGCCAGCAGTTTAGGGGGACAGCCCTACGAGCAGTACTTC.

The CDR3 sequence is CASKTGAGANVLTF. The CDR3 DNA follows: TGTGCCAGTAAGACAGGGGCTGGGGCCAACGTCCTGACTTTC. This chain uses TRBV7-3 with TRBJ2-6, with 8 bases lining up with TRBD1. With V trimmed by 9 bases and J by 2 bases, 3 bases remained unmatched. From germline, CDR1 is SGHTA and CDR2 FQGTGA. CDR3 size: 14 residues.

This sequence joins TRBV2 and TRBJ2-7; TRBD2 might be the D (5 bases). The V end was cut by 9 bases, the J end by 1 base, with 16 bases between. Looked up from germline, CDR1 is SNHLY and CDR2 is FYNNEI. This CDR3 comprises 14 residues. CDR3 DNA sequence: TGTGCCAGTACCGCCGGGGTGGCTTCCTACGAGCAGTACTTC. It specifies CASTAGVASYEQYF.

This clonotype was seen a handful of times. The chain is built from TRBV11-2 and TRBJ2-1; D is unclear. This CDR3 region has 14 residues. Trimming shortened V by 4 bases and J by 7 bases, and 14 bases separated the two germline ends. Looked up from germline, CDR1 is SGHAT and CDR2 is FQNNGV. This CDR3 reads CASSSLLGRNEQFF. As DNA, the CDR3 is TGTGCCAGCAGCTCCTTGTTGGGCAGGAATGAGCAGTTCTTC.

The rearrangement links TRBV27 to TRBJ1-2; 7 bases are a match to TRBD1. Germline trimming cut 3 bases from V and 8 bases from J; bases unmatched to any gene: 3. This CDR3 is built from 12 residues. Germline V lookup: CDR1 MNHEY, CDR2 SMNVEV (reference sequence). The CDR3 protein is CASSLTGIGYTF. CDR3 in DNA: TGTGCCAGCAGTTTGACAGGGATCGGCTACACCTTC.

This clonotype was counted between two and nine times. V usage is TRBV7-2 and J usage is TRBJ2-3; D unclear. The V gene lost 2 bases and the J gene lost 0 bases, with 12 bases spanning the gap. This CDR3 is built from 16 residues. Germline V gene sequence: CDR1 SGHTA, CDR2 FQGNSA. CDR3 sequence: CASSLLKAPSTDTQYF. The CDR3 region has the DNA TGTGCCAGCAGCTTACTAAAAGCGCCAAGCACAGATACGCAGTATTTT.

This clonotype was observed a few times. The V gene is TRBV15, the J gene TRBJ2-1; D is tentatively TRBD1 or TRBD2 (5 bases each). The CDR3 contains 15 residues. CDR1 and CDR2 from the germline V gene are LNHNV and YYDKDF (reference sequence). V was trimmed by 5 bases and J by 1 base, leaving 12 bases between them. In DNA form, the CDR3 reads TGTGCCACCAGCGGAGGACACGAGTCCTACAATGAGCAGTTCTTC. Its protein product is CATSGGHESYNEQFF.

This clonotype was counted ten times or more. This chain joins TRBV5-6 and TRBJ2-4, with D perhaps matching TRBD2 (6 bases). The germline CDR1 and CDR2 sequences are SGHDT and YYEEEE. The V and J ends lost 2 bases and 8 bases respectively, with 17 bases between them. CDR3 length: 15 amino acids. The DNA of the CDR3 is TGTGCCAGCAGCTTCTTTTCTGGGGGGAACCACATTCAGTACTTC. Residues: CASSFFSGGNHIQYF.

V usage is TRBV5-6 and J usage is TRBJ2-3; possibly TRBD2 for D (6 bases). This CDR3 is built from 16 residues. The V and J ends lost 6 bases and 1 base respectively, with 18 bases between them. Germline V gives CDR1 SGHDT, CDR2 YYEEEE. This chain's CDR3 is CASTWDSGSRTDTQYF. Here the CDR3 DNA reads TGTGCCAGCACCTGGGATAGCGGTTCTCGCACAGATACGCAGTATTTT.

Points on this clonotype: At one end, the junction sequence differs from germline, possibly due to a read error. The chain has TRBV7-8 and TRBJ2-1; D ambiguous. Germline V gives CDR1 SGHVS, CDR2 FQNEAQ. The CDR3 has 15 residues. The CDR3: CTSSSYSPAYNEQFF. The CDR3 DNA reads TGTACCAGCTCTTCCTACAGCCCGGCGTACAATGAGCAGTTCTTC.

There are a few counts of this clonotype. V and J are TRBV4-2 and TRBJ2-1; 8 bases match TRBD2. Trimming took 3 bases from V and 3 from J; bases not matched to a gene: 7. The germline V gene encodes CDR1 LGHNA and CDR2 YNFKEQ. The CDR3 sequence is 16 residues long. CDR3: CASSQSGGVNYNEQFF. The CDR3 DNA reads as TGTGCCAGCAGCCAGTCGGGGGGGGTCAACTACAATGAGCAGTTCTTC.

This clonotype has just a few counts. The chain uses TRBV5-1 and TRBJ1-1; D unresolved. Trimming cost V 3 bases and J 1 base, with 10 bases left between them. The germline gives CDR1 SGHRS, CDR2 YFSETQ. The CDR3 spans 14 residues. CDR3 nucleotides: TGCGCCAGCAGCTACTTCACAGAGAACACTGAAGCTTTCTTT. This translates into CASSYFTENTEAFF.

This clonotype was counted many times. The J gene is TRBJ1-1, the V gene TRBV11-2; D unresolved. The CDR3 covers 12 residues. With 1 base removed from V and 3 bases from J, the gap between germline ends came to 3 bases. Germline CDR1 SGHAT, CDR2 FQNNGV. The CDR3: CASSLVDTEAFF. The DNA of the CDR3 is TGTGCCAGCAGCTTAGTGGACACTGAAGCTTTCTTT.

This clonotype came up a few times. This rearrangement joins TRBV9 to TRBJ1-6, with D unclear. The V end was cut by 4 bases, the J end by 9 bases, with 17 bases between. The CDR3 covers 15 residues. In germline, CDR1 is SGDLS, CDR2 YYNGEE. The CDR3, as DNA: TGTGCCAGCAGCCCCCGGCCCGGGAATGGTTCACCCCTCCACTTT. Its translation is CASSPRPGNGSPLHF.

The V and J genes are TRBV11-2 and TRBJ2-7, with 9 bases fitting TRBD1. CDR3 length equals 15 residues. V was pared by 5 bases and J by 3 bases, with 8 bases of the junction left unmatched. Germline loops: CDR1 SGHAT, CDR2 FQNNGV. The CDR3 here is CASSLSTGGNYEQYF. In DNA form, the CDR3 reads TGTGCCAGCAGCCTATCGACAGGGGGGAACTACGAGCAGTACTTC.

This chain links TRBV20-1 with TRBJ2-2, with D perhaps TRBD2 (5 bases). From germline, CDR1 is DFQATT and CDR2 SNEGSKA (reference sequence). The CDR3 has 16 residues. V lost 0 bases to trimming and J lost 6 bases, with 17 bases between them. CDR3 nucleotides: TGCAGTGCTAGAGAGGCGGTGCTAGCTAAACCCGGGGAGCTGTTTTTT. Translated, it gives CSAREAVLAKPGELFF.

This clonotype showed up many times. The chain joins TRBV12-3 or TRBV12-4 to TRBJ2-1, with D possibly matching TRBD2 (6 bases). V lost 6 bases and J 0 bases, leaving 21 bases between the germline ends. CDR3 length: 18 amino acids. The CDR3 DNA reads as TGTGCCAGCAGCGTTATTAGCGGAGACCCTAGCTCCTACAATGAGCAGTTCTTC. Encoded protein: CASSVISGDPSSYNEQFF.

This sequence joins TRBV20-1 and TRBJ2-1, with a tentative D call TRBD2 (6 bases). CDR1 is DFQATT and CDR2 is SNEGSKA in the germline V gene (reference sequence). Trimming removed 3 bases at V and 9 bases at J, with 21 bases between. The CDR3 contains 15 residues. This chain's CDR3 is CSASRDGHLEGEQFF. As DNA, the CDR3 is TGCAGTGCTAGCCGGGACGGACACTTGGAGGGTGAGCAGTTCTTC.